What follows describes a single T cell receptor (beta chain). Its specificity is unknown. A sample-barcoded 5' primer and a J-beta primer mix were used in a second PCR of about 7 to 12 cycles. TCRdb re-analysed the 5' RACE reads in MiXCR, keeping a single row per CDR3 protein. The sample comprises hundreds of thousands of distinct CDR3 sequences, under 25% of which are singletons, and approximately 3.7% rests with the top ten. Per germline, CDR1 GTSNPN and CDR2 SVGIG (reference sequence). The length of the CDR3 is 14 residues. V lost 0 bases and J lost 11, with 19 bases in between. The data originate from a study of blood T cells in healthy people across ages. Study-wide findings and caveats: Significant beta diversity loss was already apparent by age approximately 40, declining roughly linearly. Long-lived donors exceeded aged donors in naive CD4+ cells and diversity.

This TCR was sampled from a man aged 65-85 years in good health. This sequence joins TRBV30 and TRBJ2-5, with D possibly being TRBD2 (5 bases). The sequenced sample consisted of blood. The CDR3 reads CAWSVQLSVGEQYF. The CDR3 DNA sequence: TGTGCCTGGAGTGTACAATTGTCGGTGGGAGAGCAGTACTTC.